This is a list of T cell receptor beta chains from one sample in a study of T cell changes during pregnancy in multiple sclerosis. Profiling relied on immunoSEQ multiplex PCR, and the TCRdb table lists in-frame clones only, not all of them. The sample contains 50,000 or so clones, around 92% of which appear only once. Sequencing was performed on peripheral blood, taken in the third trimester of pregnancy. The receptors shown here come from a female donor with multiple sclerosis, enrolled in a pregnancy study. The CDR3 runs from the conserved cysteine through the conserved F or W. Each record gives: CDR3 protein, CDR3 DNA, clone size, CDR3 length, V gene, J gene, D gene. D genes are given only for firm matches. The size field is filled for only some rows; it gives once, few, many or a size class.

CASSLARLSTGELFF	TGTGCCAGCAGCTTAGCGCGCTTGAGCACCGGGGAGCTGTTTTTT	once	15	TRBV11-1	TRBJ2-2	-
CSVEGRGATGNTIYF	TGCAGCGTTGAAGGGCGGGGGGCGACGGGAAACACCATATATTTT	-	15	TRBV29-1	TRBJ1-3	-
CASSHSGREGYEQYF	TGCGCCAGCAGCCATAGCGGGAGGGAGGGCTACGAGCAGTACTTC	-	15	TRBV4-3	TRBJ2-7	TRBD2
CASSEPGGNTQYF	TGTGCCAGCAGTGAACCGGGCGGGAATACGCAGTATTTT	-	13	TRBV25-1	TRBJ2-3	-
CASSYSTASSYEQYF	TGTGCCAGCAGTTACTCGACAGCGAGCTCCTACGAGCAGTACTTC	-	15	TRBV6-5	TRBJ2-7	-
CASSLTGDTQYF	TGCGCCAGCAGCCTGACGGGGGATACGCAGTATTTT	once	12	TRBV5-1	TRBJ2-3	-
CASSHRTGSHEQYF	TGCGCCAGCAGTCACCGGACAGGATCTCACGAGCAGTACTTC	-	14	TRBV23-1	TRBJ2-7	TRBD1
CASSAGLALYEQYF	TGTGCCAGCAGTGCGGGACTAGCTCTCTACGAGCAGTACTTC	-	14	TRBV2	TRBJ2-7	TRBD2
CASSRTGTGANVLTF	TGTGCCAGCAGCCGGACAGGGACTGGGGCCAACGTCCTGACTTTC	-	15	TRBV6-1	TRBJ2-6	TRBD1
CAWSVLGFGYTF	TGTGCCTGGAGTGTACTAGGGTTCGGCTACACCTTC	-	12	TRBV30	TRBJ1-2	-
CASSLSASTEAFF	TGTGCCAGCAGCTTATCTGCGAGCACTGAAGCTTTCTTT	few	13	TRBV7-3	TRBJ1-1	-
CASSLTVNTEAFF	TGTGCCAGCAGTCTAACAGTGAACACTGAAGCTTTCTTT	-	13	TRBV27	TRBJ1-1	-
CSAGQIYNEQYF	TGCAGCGCCGGACAGATTTACAACGAGCAGTACTTC	-	12	TRBV29-1	TRBJ2-7	-
CASSQSWAGGLGNEQFF	TGCGCCAGCAGCCAATCATGGGCGGGAGGTTTAGGGAATGAGCAGTTCTTC	-	17	TRBV4-3	TRBJ2-1	TRBD2
CASSPSGWLNTEAFF	TGTGCCAGCAGCCCAAGCGGTTGGCTGAACACTGAAGCTTTCTTT	-	15	TRBV7-6	TRBJ1-1	-
CASSSHAGAGNSYEQYF	TGTGCCAGCAGCTCCCACGCGGGGGCAGGGAACTCCTACGAGCAGTACTTC	-	17	TRBV7-2	TRBJ2-7	-
CASTLSGGSTYEQYF	TGTGCCAGCACCCTCTCCGGGGGTAGCACCTACGAGCAGTACTTC	-	15	TRBV11-2	TRBJ2-7	-
CASSLLSGMTNEQYF	TGTGCCAGCAGTTTATTATCCGGGATGACCAACGAGCAGTACTTC	-	15	TRBV28	TRBJ2-7	-
CASSPGHKSYEQYF	TGTGCCAGCAGCCCAGGACACAAATCCTACGAGCAGTACTTC	-	14	TRBV9	TRBJ2-7	-
CASSSAGYNQPQHF	TGTGCCAGTAGTTCGGCGGGATACAATCAGCCCCAGCATTTT	-	14	TRBV19	TRBJ1-5	-
CASSLSKTAYSNQPQHF	TGTGCCAGCAGTTTATCGAAAACAGCCTATAGCAATCAGCCCCAGCATTTT	-	17	TRBV27	TRBJ1-5	-
CASSPYRDRTPSDQPQHF	TGTGCCAGCAGTCCTTACCGGGACAGGACGCCTTCGGATCAGCCCCAGCATTTT	-	18	TRBV28	TRBJ1-5	TRBD1
CASSFRQVNEQYF	TGTGCCAGCAGCTTCCGACAGGTCAATGAGCAGTACTTC	-	13	TRBV7-2	TRBJ2-7	-
CASTPGAQFTDTQYF	TGTGCCAGCACCCCGGGAGCACAATTCACAGATACGCAGTATTTT	-	15	TRBV28	TRBJ2-3	-
CASSFTGAYTGELFF	TGTGCCAGCAGCTTCACAGGGGCGTACACCGGGGAGCTGTTTTTT	-	15	TRBV5-4	TRBJ2-2	TRBD1
CSVPRTGETQYF	TGCAGCGTTCCTAGGACTGGGGAGACCCAGTACTTC	-	12	TRBV29-1	TRBJ2-5	-